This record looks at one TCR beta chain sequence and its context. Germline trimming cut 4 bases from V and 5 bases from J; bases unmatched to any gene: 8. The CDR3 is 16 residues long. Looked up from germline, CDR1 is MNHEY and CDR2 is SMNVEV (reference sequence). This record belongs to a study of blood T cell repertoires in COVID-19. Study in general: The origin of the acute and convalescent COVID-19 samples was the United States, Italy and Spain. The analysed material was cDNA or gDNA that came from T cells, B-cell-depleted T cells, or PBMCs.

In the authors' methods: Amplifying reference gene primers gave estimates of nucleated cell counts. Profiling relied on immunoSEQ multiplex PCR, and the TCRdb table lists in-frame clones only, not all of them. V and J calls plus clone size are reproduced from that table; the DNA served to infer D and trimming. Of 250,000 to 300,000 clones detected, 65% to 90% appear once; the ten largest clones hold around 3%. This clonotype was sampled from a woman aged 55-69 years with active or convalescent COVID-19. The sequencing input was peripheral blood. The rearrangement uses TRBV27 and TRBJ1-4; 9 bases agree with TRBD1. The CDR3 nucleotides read TGTGCCAGCAGTTCCGAACAGGGGGCCTACAATGAAAAACTGTTTTTT. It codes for CASSSEQGAYNEKLFF.